These 26 T cell receptor beta chains originate from one sample sequenced in a study of response to subunit inactivated influenza vaccine. TCRdb fed the RT-PCR reads into MiXCR, producing one record per CDR3 protein. The sample lists 600,000 to 700,000 distinct CDR3 sequences, 14% occurring once. The sequences come from PBMCs from blood, collected around 14 days before vaccination. Receptors were obtained from a man aged 45-65 years who received an inactivated influenza vaccine.

In this sample, this clonotype turned up many times. A junction boundary mismatches the germline segment, possibly from a read error. This rearrangement joins TRBV9 to TRBJ2-1; 7 positions agree with TRBD1. CDR3 length: 17 residues. Germline V lookup: CDR1 SGDLS, CDR2 YYNGEE. Here the CDR3 DNA reads TGTGCCAGCAGCGTAGGGGTTGAAGGGACAGCCACCTCTCTACCGCTCTTC. It encodes CASSVGVEGTATSLPLF.

The J gene is TRBJ2-7, the V gene TRBV9; TRBD2 matches 8 bases. Germline CDR1 SGDLS, CDR2 YYNGEE. J lost 3 bases, V lost 0 bases, and 2 bases had no gene match. This CDR3 is 14 amino acids long. CDR3 loop: CASSVDGRDYEQYF. The CDR3 DNA reads TGTGCCAGCAGCGTAGACGGGAGGGACTACGAGCAGTACTTC.

Here the CDR3 reads CASSRQRGGELFF. The CDR3 DNA reads as TGTGCCAGCAGCCGACAGCGGGGCGGGGAGCTGTTTTTT. The chain links TRBV3-1 to TRBJ2-2; 7 bases line up with TRBD2. CDR1 is LGHDT, CDR2 YNNKEL, per germline (reference sequence). V dropped 4 bases and J dropped 7; count of bases not matched to a gene: 3. The CDR3 consists of 13 residues.

The chain employs TRBV20-1 and TRBJ2-5; no definite D call. CDR1 is DFQATT and CDR2 is SNEGSKA in the germline V gene (reference sequence). The CDR3 totals 14 residues. Trimming shortened V by 0 bases and J by 2 bases, and 10 bases separated the two germline ends. This CDR3 reads CSARDRAAQETQYF. DNA for the CDR3: TGCAGTGCTAGAGATCGGGCGGCGCAAGAGACCCAGTACTTC.

This clonotype was seen a handful of times. This chain connects TRBV28 to TRBJ2-2; the D gene could be TRBD1 or TRBD2 (5 bases each). The CDR3 extends over 18 amino acids. The germline V gene has CDR1 MDHEN and CDR2 SYDVKM. Deletions cut 5 bases from V and 3 bases from J, with 22 bases between. CDR3 coding DNA: TGTGCCAGCAGTGAATCCGGATTAGGGACGGGGCACACCGGGGAGCTGTTTTTT. It yields the protein CASSESGLGTGHTGELFF.

With respect to this clonotype: An end of the junction does not agree with germline; a read error may underlie this. The V and J genes are TRBV4-1 and TRBJ2-7; the match to TRBD2 covers 7 bases. The CDR3 spans 16 residues. Germline V gene sequence: CDR1 MGHRA, CDR2 YSYEKL. Written as DNA, the CDR3 is TGCGCCAGCAGCCACGGTTCTAGCGGTACCACCTACGAGCAGCACTTC. The encoded protein is CASSHGSSGTTYEQHF.

This clonotype came up once. This chain joins TRBV5-1 and TRBJ2-5; D gene uncertain. V lost 2 bases and J lost 3, with 11 bases in between. The V gene's germline CDR1 is SGHRS and CDR2 YFSETQ. This CDR3 comprises 14 residues. The CDR3 nucleotides read TGCGCCAGCAGCTTTACAGCGAAAAAAGAGACCCAGTACTTC. Protein: CASSFTAKKETQYF.

This clonotype was counted a few times. The chain is built from TRBV27 and TRBJ2-7, with 8 nucleotides matching TRBD1. V lost 4 bases to trimming and J lost 2 bases; unmatched junction nucleotides: 4. The germline V gene has CDR1 MNHEY and CDR2 SMNVEV (reference sequence). The CDR3 spans 14 residues. The DNA for the CDR3 is TGTGCCAGCAGTTACGGACAGGGACCCTACGAGCAGTACTTC. Translation: CASSYGQGPYEQYF.

This clonotype was recorded a few times. The chain is built from TRBV6-2 or TRBV6-3 and TRBJ2-7; D possibly uses TRBD1 or TRBD2 (5 bases each). CDR1 is MNHEY and CDR2 is SVGEGT in the germline V gene. The CDR3 has 13 residues. Trimming pared 2 bases from V and 4 bases from J, leaving 9 bases between. CDR3 DNA sequence: TGTGCCAGCAGTTACGGGACCAGATACGAGCAGTACTTC. Translated, it gives CASSYGTRYEQYF.

There are many counts of this clonotype. The rearrangement uses TRBV28 and TRBJ2-2, with 11 nucleotides matching TRBD1. CDR1 MDHEN and CDR2 SYDVKM come from the germline V gene. The CDR3 extends over 14 amino acids. J lost 6 bases, V lost 6 bases, and 3 bases had no gene match. The CDR3 reads CASRGTGGSGELFF. Here the CDR3 DNA reads TGTGCCAGCAGAGGGACAGGGGGGTCCGGGGAGCTGTTTTTT. Filled out from reference TRBV28 and TRBJ2-2, the complete variable domain reads DVKVTQSSRYLVKRTGEKVFLECVQDMDHENMFWYRQDPGLGLRLIYFSYDVKMKEKGDIPEGYSVSREKKERFSLILESASTNQTSMYLCASRGTGGSGELFFGEGSRLTVL.

The sample holds a few counts of this clonotype. The chain couples TRBV29-1 to TRBJ2-7; 10 bases map to TRBD2. Per the germline V gene, CDR1 is SQVTM and CDR2 is ANQGSEA. After removal of 0 bases from V and 4 bases from J, the junction contained 6 bases not matched to a gene. CDR3 length: 15 amino acids. The CDR3, as DNA: TGCAGCGTTGAAGATCCCGCTAGCGGGGGTTACGAGCAGTACTTC. Translation gives CSVEDPASGGYEQYF.

This clonotype was seen a handful of times. The V gene is TRBV28, the J gene TRBJ2-1; no definite D call. This CDR3 is built from 16 residues. The V and J ends lost 3 bases and 9 bases respectively, with 21 bases between them. In germline, CDR1 is MDHEN, CDR2 SYDVKM. The CDR3 region is CASSFAPDYPFSEQFF. In DNA form, the CDR3 reads TGTGCCAGCAGTTTCGCCCCGGATTACCCATTTAGTGAGCAGTTCTTC.

The V gene is TRBV6-2 or TRBV6-3, the J gene TRBJ1-1; 8 bases align to TRBD1. Germline V gene data show CDR1 as MNHEY and CDR2 as SVGEGT. After removal of 5 bases from V and 1 base from J, the junction contained 3 bases not matched to a gene. This CDR3 is built from 14 residues. The CDR3 is CASSRQGRNTEAFF. CDR3 nucleotides: TGTGCCAGCAGTCGACAGGGGAGGAACACTGAAGCTTTCTTT.

This chain links TRBV20-1 with TRBJ2-5; a weak D match, TRBD2 (5 bases). Germline V gene sequence: CDR1 DFQATT, CDR2 SNEGSKA (reference sequence). This CDR3 spans 14 amino acids. V was trimmed by 3 bases and J by 1 base, leaving 12 bases between them. CDR3 protein: CSARAPRGQETQYF. The CDR3 DNA follows: TGCAGTGCTAGGGCCCCCCGGGGCCAAGAGACCCAGTACTTC.

This clonotype has at least ten counts. The V gene is TRBV14, the J gene TRBJ2-1; the D gene is possibly TRBD2 (5 bases). Germline V gives CDR1 SGHDN, CDR2 FVKESK. CDR3 size: 13 residues. The V end was cut by 1 base, the J end by 7 bases, with 8 bases between. CDR3 nucleotide sequence: TGTGCCAGCAGCCAAGGGGGAGCTAATGAGCAGTTCTTC. It encodes CASSQGGANEQFF.

This clonotype was seen many times. The chain employs TRBV7-3 and TRBJ2-1; D gene uncertain. Germline loops: CDR1 SGHTA, CDR2 FQGTGA. Trimming removed 1 base at V and 5 bases at J, with 6 bases between. The CDR3 length is 13 residues. Here the CDR3 reads CASSLSRDNEQFF. As DNA, the CDR3 is TGTGCCAGCAGCTTAAGCCGGGACAATGAGCAGTTCTTC.

This clonotype came up a few times. J is TRBJ2-2 and V is TRBV12-3 or TRBV12-4; D might be TRBD2 (6 bases). Deletions cut 2 bases from V and 3 bases from J, with 10 bases between. The CDR3 runs 15 residues. CDR3 in amino acids: CASSLREQHTGELFF. The DNA of the CDR3 is TGTGCCAGCAGTTTACGGGAGCAGCACACCGGGGAGCTGTTTTTT.

The chain carries TRBV3-1 and TRBJ2-7; 10 bases agree with TRBD2. J lost 2 bases, V lost 4 bases, and 14 bases had no gene match. This CDR3 has 18 residues. In germline, CDR1 is LGHDT, CDR2 YNNKEL (reference sequence). The CDR3 DNA reads as TGTGCCAGCAGCCGTCTCCCTCTTGGAGCGGGAGGGCCCTACGAGCAGTACTTC. Protein: CASSRLPLGAGGPYEQYF.

This sequence joins TRBV6-1 and TRBJ2-3, with D possibly matching TRBD1 (5 bases). Germline assignment: CDR1 MNHNS and CDR2 SASEGT. V lost 8 bases and J lost 3, with 18 bases in between. The CDR3 has 15 amino acids. Here the CDR3 DNA reads TGTGCCAGCGGTCGTAGGATCCAGGGAACAGATACGCAGTATTTT. Translated, it gives CASGRRIQGTDTQYF.

This clonotype was recorded a few times. The rearrangement joins TRBV7-2 to TRBJ2-1, with D unresolved. CDR3 length equals 17 residues. V was cut by 5 bases and J by 5 bases, with 22 bases left in between. Germline assignment: CDR1 SGHTA and CDR2 FQGNSA. The CDR3 loop is CASSNFGVRSPNNEQFF. The CDR3 DNA reads as TGTGCCAGCAGCAACTTTGGGGTTCGGTCACCGAACAATGAGCAGTTCTTC.

The chain links TRBV5-1 to TRBJ2-7; 10 nucleotides match TRBD1. The CDR3 has 15 amino acids. V dropped 4 bases and J dropped 0; count of bases not matched to a gene: 4. The V gene's germline CDR1 is SGHRS and CDR2 YFSETQ. CDR3 in amino acids: CASSTGQGPSYEQYF. The CDR3 DNA reads as TGCGCCAGCAGCACGGGACAGGGGCCCTCCTACGAGCAGTACTTC.

This clonotype appeared many times. The chain uses TRBV28 and TRBJ2-5, with 9 positions matching TRBD1. CDR1 is MDHEN and CDR2 is SYDVKM in the germline V gene. This CDR3 has 15 amino acids. V was clipped by 3 bases and J by 5 bases; unmatched bases: 7. The CDR3 sequence: CASSFLQGAGETQYF. The CDR3 DNA is TGTGCCAGCAGTTTCTTACAGGGGGCAGGGGAGACCCAGTACTTC.

The chain recombines TRBV28 with TRBJ2-1; 8 positions match TRBD2. The germline gives CDR1 MDHEN, CDR2 SYDVKM. The CDR3 is 14 amino acids. The trim removed 6 bases at V and 5 bases at J, leaving 6 bases unmatched. The CDR3 DNA follows: TGTGCCAGCAGGCGGGGAGCGGGGGACAATGAGCAGTTCTTC. Translated: CASRRGAGDNEQFF.

The chain joins TRBV20-1 to TRBJ1-5; 12 nucleotides align to TRBD1. The CDR3 contains 16 residues. The V gene end was trimmed by 1 base and the J gene end by 2 bases; junction bases not matched to a gene: 3. The germline gives CDR1 DFQATT, CDR2 SNEGSKA (reference sequence). CDR3 sequence: CSARAGQGAGNQPQHF. CDR3 coding DNA: TGCAGTGCTAGAGCGGGACAGGGGGCCGGCAATCAGCCCCAGCATTTT.

This clonotype has more than one count but fewer than ten. V usage is TRBV27 and J usage is TRBJ2-2, with 10 bases aligning to TRBD2. CDR1 and CDR2 from the germline V gene are MNHEY and SMNVEV (reference sequence). CDR3 length equals 16 residues. J gave up 6 bases and V 5 bases, and 9 bases lay outside the gene matches. In nucleotides, the CDR3 is TGTGCCAGCAGTCGGGCTAGCGGGAGATGGGCCGGGGAGCTGTTTTTT. Encoded protein: CASSRASGRWAGELFF.

The V call is TRBV12-3 or TRBV12-4, the J call TRBJ2-2; 10 nucleotides agree with TRBD1. Trimming took 6 bases from V and 5 from J; bases not matched to a gene: 6. This CDR3 region has 15 residues. In DNA form, the CDR3 reads TGTGCCAGCAGCAAACCGGGACAGGGGACCGGGGAGCTGTTTTTT. This translates into CASSKPGQGTGELFF.